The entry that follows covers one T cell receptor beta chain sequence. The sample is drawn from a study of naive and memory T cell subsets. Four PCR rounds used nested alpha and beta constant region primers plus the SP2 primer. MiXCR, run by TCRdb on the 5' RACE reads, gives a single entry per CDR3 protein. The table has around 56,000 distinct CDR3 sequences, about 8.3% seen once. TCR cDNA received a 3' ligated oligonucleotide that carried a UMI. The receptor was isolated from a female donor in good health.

In DNA form, the CDR3 reads TGCGCCAGCAGCTCCCCCCCCGGTAGCGGGGGCTCCTACGAGCAGTACTTC. Translating gives CASSSPPGSGGSYEQYF. The gene calls are TRBV4-1 and TRBJ2-7; TRBD2 agrees at 9 bases. After removal of 5 bases from V and 0 bases from J, the junction contained 11 bases not matched to a gene. Germline-derived CDR1 and CDR2 are MGHRA and YSYEKL. The length of the CDR3 is 17 residues.